The present T cell receptor (beta chain) was sequenced within a study of OX40 agonist ivuxolimab in advanced cancers. Study at large: Previous treatment with anti-PD-1, anti-PD-L1 or anti-CTLA-4 therapy was allowed; 35% to 50% had received some. Points from the study as a whole: At doses 0.1 to 3.0 mg/kg, CD4+ and CD8+ clones expanded. Also present in some nonresponders was a low level of normalized T-cell clonal expansion. More expanded clones were found, on average, in CD8+ than in CD4+ T cells.

Libraries were prepared by immunoSEQ multiplex PCR; TCRdb keeps only in-frame clonotypes and omits some of them. The profile covers some 66,000 clones, with approximately 81% appearing a single time and 0.83% taken by the ten largest. The V gene's germline CDR1 is SGHNT and CDR2 YYREEE (reference sequence). The CDR3 runs 9 residues. Remarks on this clone: Its cognate antigen is unknown. The junction departs from the called germline gene at one end, perhaps through a read error.

The clonotype comes from an adult with an advanced solid tumor such as melanoma, head and neck, liver or kidney cancer. Sequencing was performed on CD4+ or CD8+ T cells sorted from blood, taken in a trial of the OX40 agonist ivuxolimab. This chain joins TRBV5-4 and TRBJ2-7, with D tentatively TRBD2 (6 bases). CDR3 nucleotides: TGTGCCATCGGGACTCTCTTGGACTTC. Its translation is CAIGTLLDF.